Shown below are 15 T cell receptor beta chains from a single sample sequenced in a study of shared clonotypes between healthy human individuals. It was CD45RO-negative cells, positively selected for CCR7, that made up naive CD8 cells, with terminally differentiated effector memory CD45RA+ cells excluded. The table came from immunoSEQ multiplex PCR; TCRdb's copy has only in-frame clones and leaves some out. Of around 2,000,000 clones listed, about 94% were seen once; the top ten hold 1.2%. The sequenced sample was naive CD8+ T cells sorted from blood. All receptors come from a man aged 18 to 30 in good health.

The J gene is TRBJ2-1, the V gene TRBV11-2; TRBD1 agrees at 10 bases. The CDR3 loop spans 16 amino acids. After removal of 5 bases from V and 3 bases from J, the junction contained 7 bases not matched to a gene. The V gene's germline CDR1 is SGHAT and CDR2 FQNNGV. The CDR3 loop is CASSPQTGGFYNEQFF. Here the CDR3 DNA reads TGTGCCAGCAGCCCCCAGACAGGGGGCTTCTACAATGAGCAGTTCTTC. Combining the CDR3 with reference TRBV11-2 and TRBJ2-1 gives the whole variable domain EAGVAQSPRYKIIEKRQSVAFWCNPISGHATLYWYQQILGQGPKLLIQFQNNGVVDDSQLPKDRFSAERLKGVDSTLKIQPAKLEDSAVYLCASSPQTGGFYNEQFFGPGTRLTVL.

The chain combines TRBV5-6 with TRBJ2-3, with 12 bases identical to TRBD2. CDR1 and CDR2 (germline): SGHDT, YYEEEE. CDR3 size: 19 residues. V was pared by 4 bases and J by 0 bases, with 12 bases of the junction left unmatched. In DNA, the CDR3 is TGTGCCAGCAGCCCGACCCCGGCTAGCGGGAGGGTAAGCACAGATACGCAGTATTTT. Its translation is CASSPTPASGRVSTDTQYF. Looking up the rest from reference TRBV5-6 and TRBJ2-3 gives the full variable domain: DAGVTQSPTHLIKTRGQQVTLRCSPKSGHDTVSWYQQALGQGPQFIFQYYEEEERQRGNFPDRFSGHQFPNYSSELNVNALLLGDSALYLCASSPTPASGRVSTDTQYFGPGTRLTVL.

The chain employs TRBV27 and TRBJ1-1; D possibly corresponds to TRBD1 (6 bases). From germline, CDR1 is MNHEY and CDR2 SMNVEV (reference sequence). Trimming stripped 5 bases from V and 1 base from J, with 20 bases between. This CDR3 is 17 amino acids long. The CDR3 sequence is CASSQSDTGWGNTEAFF. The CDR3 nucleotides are TGTGCCAGCAGTCAATCGGATACAGGGTGGGGGAACACTGAAGCTTTCTTT.

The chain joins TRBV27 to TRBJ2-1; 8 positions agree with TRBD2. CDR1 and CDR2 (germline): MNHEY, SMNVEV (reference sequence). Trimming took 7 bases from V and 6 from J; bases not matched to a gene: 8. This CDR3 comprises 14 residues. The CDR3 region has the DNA TGTGCCAGCACAAAGGGGCTAGCGGGCAATGAGCAGTTCTTC. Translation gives CASTKGLAGNEQFF.

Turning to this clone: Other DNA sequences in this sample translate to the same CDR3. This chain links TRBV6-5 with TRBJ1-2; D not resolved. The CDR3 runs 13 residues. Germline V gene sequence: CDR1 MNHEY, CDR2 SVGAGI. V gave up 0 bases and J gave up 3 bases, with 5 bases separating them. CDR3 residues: CASSYSSYYGYTF. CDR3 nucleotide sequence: TGTGCCAGCAGTTACTCGTCCTACTATGGCTACACCTTC.

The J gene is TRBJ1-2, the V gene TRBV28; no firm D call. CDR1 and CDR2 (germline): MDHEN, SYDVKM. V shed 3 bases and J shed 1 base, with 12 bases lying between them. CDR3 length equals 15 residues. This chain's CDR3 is CASSFPTDLNYGYTF. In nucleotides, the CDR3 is TGTGCCAGCAGTTTCCCGACGGATCTTAACTATGGCTACACCTTC.

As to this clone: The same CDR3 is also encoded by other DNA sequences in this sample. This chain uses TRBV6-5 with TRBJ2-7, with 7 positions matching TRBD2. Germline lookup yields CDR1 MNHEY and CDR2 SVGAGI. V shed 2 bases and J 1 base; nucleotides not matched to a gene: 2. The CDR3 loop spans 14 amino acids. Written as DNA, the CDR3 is TGTGCCAGCAGTTACGGGGGGGATTCCTACGAGCAGTACTTC. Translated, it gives CASSYGGDSYEQYF.

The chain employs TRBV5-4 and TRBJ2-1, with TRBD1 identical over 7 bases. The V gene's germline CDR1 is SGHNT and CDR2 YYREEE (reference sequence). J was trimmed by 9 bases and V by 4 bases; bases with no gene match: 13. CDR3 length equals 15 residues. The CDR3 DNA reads TGTGCCAGCAGCATAGGACAGGCCGTAAGGGCTGAGCAGTTCTTC. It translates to CASSIGQAVRAEQFF.

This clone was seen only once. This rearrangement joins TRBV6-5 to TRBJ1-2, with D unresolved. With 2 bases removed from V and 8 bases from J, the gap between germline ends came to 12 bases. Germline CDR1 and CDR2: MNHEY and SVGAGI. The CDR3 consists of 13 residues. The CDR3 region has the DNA TGTGCCAGCAGTTACAGGGTTTCGGAAGGCTACACCTTC. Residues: CASSYRVSEGYTF.

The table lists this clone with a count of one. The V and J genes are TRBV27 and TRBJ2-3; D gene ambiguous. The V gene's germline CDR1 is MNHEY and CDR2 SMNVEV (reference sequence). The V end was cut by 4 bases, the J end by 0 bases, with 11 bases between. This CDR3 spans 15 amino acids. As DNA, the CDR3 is TGTGCCAGCAGTTCCCAGGACCCTAGCACAGATACGCAGTATTTT. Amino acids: CASSSQDPSTDTQYF.

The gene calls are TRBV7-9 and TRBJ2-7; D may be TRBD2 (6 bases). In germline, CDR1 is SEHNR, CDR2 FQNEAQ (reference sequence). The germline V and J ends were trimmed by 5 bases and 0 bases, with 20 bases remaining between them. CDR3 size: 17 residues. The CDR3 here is CASSPWVDGGSSYEQYF. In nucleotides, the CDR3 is TGTGCCAGCAGCCCCTGGGTCGACGGGGGTAGCTCCTACGAGCAGTACTTC.

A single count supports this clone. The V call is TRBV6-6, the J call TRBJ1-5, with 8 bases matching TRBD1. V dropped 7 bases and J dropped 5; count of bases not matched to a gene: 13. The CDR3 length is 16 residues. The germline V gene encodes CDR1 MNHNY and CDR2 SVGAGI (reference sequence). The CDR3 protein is CASTLLRAGGYQPQHF. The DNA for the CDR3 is TGTGCCAGCACCCTACTAAGGGCAGGGGGCTATCAGCCCCAGCATTTT.

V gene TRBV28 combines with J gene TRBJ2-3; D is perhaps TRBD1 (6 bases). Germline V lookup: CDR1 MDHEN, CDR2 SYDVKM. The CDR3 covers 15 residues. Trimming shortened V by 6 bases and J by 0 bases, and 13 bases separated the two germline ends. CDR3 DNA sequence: TGTGCCAGCAGCCCAGGGGCATCTAGCACAGATACGCAGTATTTT. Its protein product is CASSPGASSTDTQYF.

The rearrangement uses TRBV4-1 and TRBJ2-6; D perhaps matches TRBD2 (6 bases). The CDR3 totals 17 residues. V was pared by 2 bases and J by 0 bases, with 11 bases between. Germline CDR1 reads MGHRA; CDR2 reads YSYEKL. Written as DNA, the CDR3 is TGCGCCAGCAGCCAAAGGGACTCCTACTCTGGGGCCAACGTCCTGACTTTC. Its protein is CASSQRDSYSGANVLTF.

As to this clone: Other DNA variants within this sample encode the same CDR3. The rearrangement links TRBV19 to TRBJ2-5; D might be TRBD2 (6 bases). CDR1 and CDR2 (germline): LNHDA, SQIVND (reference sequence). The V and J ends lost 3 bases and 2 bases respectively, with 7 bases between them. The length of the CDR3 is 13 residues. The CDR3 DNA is TGTGCCAGTAGTATCCGGGGGCAAGAGACCCAGTACTTC. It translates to CASSIRGQETQYF.